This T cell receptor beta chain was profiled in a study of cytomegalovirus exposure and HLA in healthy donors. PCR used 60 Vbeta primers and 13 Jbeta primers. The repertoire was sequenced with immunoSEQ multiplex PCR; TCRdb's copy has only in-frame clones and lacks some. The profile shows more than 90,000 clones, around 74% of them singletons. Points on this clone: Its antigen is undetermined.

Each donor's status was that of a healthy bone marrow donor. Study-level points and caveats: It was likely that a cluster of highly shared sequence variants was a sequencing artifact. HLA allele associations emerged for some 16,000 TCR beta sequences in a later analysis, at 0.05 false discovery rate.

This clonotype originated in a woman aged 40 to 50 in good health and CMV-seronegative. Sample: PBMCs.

The CDR3 loop is CASSEIGGAVAKNIQYF. As DNA, the CDR3 is TGTGCCAGCAGTGAAATAGGGGGGGCAGTGGCCAAAAACATTCAGTACTTC. V and J are TRBV6-1 and TRBJ2-4, with TRBD2 as a possible D gene (7 bases). The CDR3 length is 17 residues. V lost 2 bases and J 1 base, leaving 15 bases between the germline ends. In germline, CDR1 is MNHNS, CDR2 SASEGT.